The entry that follows covers one T cell receptor beta chain sequence. Indicated treatment: roughly 19 received Ad26.COV2.S at low or high dose, single or two shots; about 5 received placebo; per-sample allocation not given. Collection of the samples took place on day 63 after the first injection of vaccine or placebo. This person who donated was an adult of 18-55 years in Boston. The sample comes from a study of Ad26.COV2.S vaccination and SARS-CoV-2 variants. V was trimmed by 5 bases and J by 2 bases, leaving 16 bases between them. The CDR3 runs 15 residues. Germline CDR1 is SGHRS and CDR2 is YFSETQ. Produced via immunoSEQ multiplex PCR; TCRdb's table is partial and in-frame only. Counted here are approximately 300,000 clones, roughly 86% occurring once; the ten biggest clones make up roughly 1.9%.

This clonotype was obtained from a person aged 18-60 years who received the Ad26.COV2.S COVID-19 vaccine or a placebo. Here the sequenced sample was peripheral blood, taken in a trial of Ad26.COV2.S vaccine versus placebo. The chain couples TRBV5-1 to TRBJ1-2; D might be TRBD1 (5 bases). Here the CDR3 reads CASRDPGNLNYGYTF. CDR3 bases: TGCGCCAGCAGAGACCCAGGGAACCTCAACTATGGCTACACCTTC.